This entry lists 8 T cell receptor beta chains sequenced from one sample in a study of T-cell memory formation after mild COVID-19. TCRdb redid the calling of the 5' RACE reads with MiXCR, one entry per CDR3 protein. The sample has fewer than 600,000 distinct CDR3 sequences; about a fifth are singletons. Source material: PBMCs or a T cell subset sorted from them (not recorded which). These receptors came from an adult woman who had mild COVID-19 (a few samples of this study predate the infection). Cell type and time point are not known.

The chain couples TRBV18 to TRBJ1-5; 7 bases are shared with TRBD1. Looked up from germline, CDR1 is KGHSH and CDR2 is LQKENI. Unmatched junction bases numbered 4, after V lost 2 bases and J lost 3 bases. The CDR3 sequence is 15 residues long. The CDR3 coding sequence is TGTGCCAGCTCACCAGGCAGGGGGGACAATCAGCCCCAGCATTTT. Amino acid sequence: CASSPGRGDNQPQHF.

V usage is TRBV7-2 and J usage is TRBJ1-4, with TRBD1 as a possible D gene (5 bases). With 5 bases removed from V and 5 bases from J, the gap between germline ends came to 9 bases. Germline V gene sequence: CDR1 SGHTA, CDR2 FQGNSA. CDR3 length: 13 residues. DNA of the CDR3: TGTGCCAGCAGCCGAGGGGCGAATGAAAAACTGTTTTTT. Translation: CASSRGANEKLFF. The complete variable domain, with remaining parts taken from reference TRBV7-2 and TRBJ1-4, reads GAGVSQSPSNKVTEKGKDVELRCDPISGHTALYWYRQSLGQGLEFLIYFQGNSAPDKSGLPSDRFSAERTGGSVSTLTIQRTQQEDSAVYLCASSRGANEKLFFGSGTQLSVL.

This clonotype was observed a handful of times. This chain joins TRBV5-4 and TRBJ1-1; possible D gene TRBD1, 5 bases. The CDR3 loop spans 11 amino acids. Trimming removed 3 bases from V and 8 bases from J, with 8 bases in between. The germline gives CDR1 SGHNT, CDR2 YYREEE (reference sequence). The CDR3 DNA is TGTGCCAGCAGCTACCGGGGGGAAGCTTTCTTT. Translating it yields CASSYRGEAFF.

V usage is TRBV12-3 or TRBV12-4 and J usage is TRBJ1-1; D not resolved. The V gene lost 4 bases and the J gene lost 5 bases, with 11 bases spanning the gap. The CDR3 is 13 residues long. In DNA, the CDR3 is TGTGCCAGCAGTTACCCGGAGAGGACTGAAGCTTTCTTT. It translates to CASSYPERTEAFF.

The V call is TRBV7-2, the J call TRBJ2-3, with TRBD1 identical over 9 bases. This CDR3 is built from 15 residues. The V segment lost 1 base and the J segment 4 bases; nucleotides outside the gene matches: 3. CDR1 is SGHTA and CDR2 is FQGNSA in the germline V gene. The CDR3 sequence: CASSLEGQGPDTQYF. DNA for the CDR3: TGTGCCAGCAGCTTAGAGGGACAGGGACCAGATACGCAGTATTTT.

The chain links TRBV15 to TRBJ1-5, with TRBD1 matching 8 bases. This CDR3 contains 15 residues. The V gene end was trimmed by 1 base and the J gene end by 7 bases; junction bases not matched to a gene: 6. Germline V CDR1 and CDR2: LNHNV, YYDKDF (reference sequence). CDR3 residues: CATSRGQGSQQPQHF. The CDR3 DNA is TGTGCCACCAGCAGAGGACAGGGGAGCCAACAGCCCCAGCATTTT.

This rearrangement joins TRBV15 to TRBJ1-5; D ambiguous. Trimming shortened V by 4 bases and J by 0 bases, and 10 bases separated the two germline ends. The CDR3 contains 15 residues. Germline CDR1 LNHNV, CDR2 YYDKDF (reference sequence). CDR3 DNA sequence: TGTGCCACCAGCATAGGACGTGATAGCAATCAGCCCCAGCATTTT. This sequence encodes CATSIGRDSNQPQHF.

The gene calls are TRBV5-6 and TRBJ2-7, with D perhaps matching TRBD1 or TRBD2 (5 bases each). The CDR3 has 14 residues. V lost 2 bases and J lost 6, with 15 bases in between. CDR1 is SGHDT and CDR2 is YYEEEE in the germline V gene. CDR3 protein: CASSFTGRDGEQYF. CDR3 nucleotide sequence: TGTGCCAGCAGCTTCACAGGAAGGGACGGCGAGCAGTACTTC.